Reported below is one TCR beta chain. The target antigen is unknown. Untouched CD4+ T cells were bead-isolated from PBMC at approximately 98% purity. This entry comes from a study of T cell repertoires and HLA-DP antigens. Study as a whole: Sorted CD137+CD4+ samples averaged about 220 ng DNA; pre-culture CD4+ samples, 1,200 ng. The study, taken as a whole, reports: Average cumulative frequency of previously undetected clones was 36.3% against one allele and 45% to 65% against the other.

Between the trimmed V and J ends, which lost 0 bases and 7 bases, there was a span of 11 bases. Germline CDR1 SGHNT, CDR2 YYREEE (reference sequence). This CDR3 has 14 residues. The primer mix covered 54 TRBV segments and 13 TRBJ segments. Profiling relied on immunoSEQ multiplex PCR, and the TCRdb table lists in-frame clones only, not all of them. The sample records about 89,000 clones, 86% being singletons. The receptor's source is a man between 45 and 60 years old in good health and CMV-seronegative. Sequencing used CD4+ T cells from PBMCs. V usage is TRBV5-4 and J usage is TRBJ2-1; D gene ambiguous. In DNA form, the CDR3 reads TGTGCCAGCAGCTTGGGGGGTAGTAGGAATGAGCAGTTCTTC. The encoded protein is CASSLGGSRNEQFF.